The T cell receptor beta chain under discussion was sequenced for a study of blood T cells in healthy people across ages. Together with a sample-barcoded 5' primer, a J-beta primer mix was included in a second PCR lasting roughly 6 to 12 cycles. TCRdb independently ran MiXCR on the 5' RACE reads; one entry per CDR3 protein. Seen here are about 1.1 million distinct CDR3 sequences, about two fifths observed once, and the top ten hold roughly 13%. This clonotype appeared a few times. The CDR3 is 15 amino acids. Germline V lookup: CDR1 MDHEN, CDR2 SYDVKM. V was trimmed by 8 bases and J by 1 base, leaving 17 bases between them.

The sequenced sample consisted of blood. The TCR was taken from a man younger than 35 in good health. The chain couples TRBV28 to TRBJ1-2; D might be TRBD1 (6 bases). CDR3 sequence (DNA): TGTGCCAGCGGGAACAGGGCTCCCATTAACTATGGCTACACCTTC. Its protein is CASGNRAPINYGYTF.